Below, 21 T cell receptor beta chains from the same sample are listed, as sequenced in a study of T cells in Graves' hyperthyroidism and ophthalmopathy. Authors of the study amplified TCR beta CDR3 regions from RNA transcripts. When the TCR CDR3 underwent first-round RT-PCR, the HTBI primer set was used. TCRdb reprocessed the multiplex PCR reads via MiXCR and lists one record per CDR3 protein. The sample holds some 500,000 distinct CDR3 sequences, 24% seen once. The sequenced sample was blood. Receptors originate from a woman in her 30s with Graves' ophthalmopathy.

The sample holds a few counts of this clonotype. This chain uses TRBV4-2 with TRBJ2-5, with TRBD1 matching 7 bases. CDR3 size: 16 residues. The germline CDR1 and CDR2 sequences are LGHNA and YNFKEQ. Unmatched junction bases numbered 10, after V lost 4 bases and J lost 2 bases. The CDR3 sequence is CASSRIRDSEQETQYF. CDR3 DNA: TGTGCCAGCAGCCGAATCCGGGACAGCGAACAAGAGACCCAGTACTTC.

In its sample, this clonotype was seen many times. The genes are TRBV28 and TRBJ2-7; a weak D match, TRBD2 (5 bases). The CDR3 contains 12 residues. The germline gives CDR1 MDHEN, CDR2 SYDVKM. V was shortened by 1 base and J by 5 bases, with 6 bases between the two germline ends. CDR3 in amino acids: CASSLYGNEQYF. For the CDR3, the DNA is TGTGCCAGCAGTTTATACGGGAACGAGCAGTACTTC.

The V gene is TRBV7-2, the J gene TRBJ2-2; D gene uncertain. Germline loops: CDR1 SGHTA, CDR2 FQGNSA. There are 15 residues in the CDR3. The V end lost 6 bases, the J end lost 2 bases, and 13 bases lay between the germline ends. The DNA for the CDR3 is TGTGCCAGCAGTTGGACCACCGGCAACACCGGGGAGCTGTTTTTT. This encodes CASSWTTGNTGELFF.

V usage is TRBV20-1 and J usage is TRBJ1-5; D call uncertain. The germline gives CDR1 DFQATT, CDR2 SNEGSKA (reference sequence). Deletions cut 1 base from V and 2 bases from J, with 9 bases between. This CDR3 comprises 14 residues. DNA for the CDR3: TGCAGTGCTAGAGCCGCCTCCGGCAATCAGCCCCAGCATTTT. Translation gives CSARAASGNQPQHF.

The table lists this clonotype with many counts. The gene calls are TRBV12-3 or TRBV12-4 and TRBJ2-5; TRBD1 agrees at 7 bases. The CDR3 loop spans 15 amino acids. V lost 2 bases to trimming and J lost 3 bases; unmatched junction nucleotides: 6. DNA of the CDR3: TGTGCCAGCAGTTTATACCCAGGGGGTGAAGAGACCCAGTACTTC. Translation gives CASSLYPGGEETQYF.

This sequence joins TRBV7-2 and TRBJ2-7, with 8 bases lining up with TRBD1. After removal of 0 bases from V and 2 bases from J, the junction contained 6 bases not matched to a gene. The germline CDR1 and CDR2 sequences are SGHTA and FQGNSA. CDR3 length: 16 residues. CDR3 nucleotides: TGTGCCAGCAGCTTAGCCTCCGGGACAGGAGCCTACGAGCAGTACTTC. Residues: CASSLASGTGAYEQYF. Using reference TRBV7-2 and TRBJ2-7 for the parts outside the CDR3, the full variable domain is GAGVSQSPSNKVTEKGKDVELRCDPISGHTALYWYRQSLGQGLEFLIYFQGNSAPDKSGLPSDRFSAERTGGSVSTLTIQRTQQEDSAVYLCASSLASGTGAYEQYFGPGTRLTVT.

This clonotype was picked up many times. V gene TRBV4-3 combines with J gene TRBJ2-7; D is undetermined. The CDR3 covers 13 residues. Trimming removed 1 base at V and 2 bases at J, with 6 bases between. Germline V CDR1 and CDR2: LGHNA, YSLEER. The CDR3 DNA reads TGCGCCAGCAGCCAAGCAGTTACCTACGAGCAGTACTTC. Residues: CASSQAVTYEQYF.

This clonotype was picked up many times. This sequence joins TRBV6-5 and TRBJ1-2; no clear D gene. The germline V gene encodes CDR1 MNHEY and CDR2 SVGAGI. Between the trimmed V and J ends, which lost 0 bases and 4 bases, there was a span of 15 bases. This CDR3 comprises 16 residues. The chain's CDR3 is CASSYSKVTGSYGYTF. The CDR3 nucleotides are TGTGCCAGCAGTTACTCGAAGGTTACGGGCAGCTATGGCTACACCTTC.

This rearrangement joins TRBV6-2 or TRBV6-3 to TRBJ2-7; 9 bases agree with TRBD2. CDR1 is MNHEY, CDR2 SVGEGT, per germline. V trimming: 6 bases; J trimming: 2 bases; junction bases outside the gene matches: 5. This CDR3 spans 14 amino acids. CDR3 protein: CASRGAGGTYEQYF. The CDR3 nucleotides read TGTGCCAGCAGGGGAGCGGGAGGCACCTACGAGCAGTACTTC.

This clonotype was detected ten times or more. J is TRBJ1-2 and V is TRBV12-3 or TRBV12-4; no firm D call. This CDR3 has 14 residues. The ends were cut back, 1 base at V and 3 bases at J, with 9 bases in the middle. The CDR3 DNA sequence: TGTGCCAGCAGTTTAGGAGGGCCGGACTATGGCTACACCTTC. Its protein product is CASSLGGPDYGYTF.

The chain uses TRBV10-3 and TRBJ2-7; D might be TRBD1 or TRBD2, each matching 5 bases. The V and J ends lost 6 bases and 0 bases respectively, with 12 bases between them. This CDR3 contains 14 residues. Germline loops: CDR1 ENHRY, CDR2 SYGVKD. The CDR3 DNA reads TGTGCCATCAGCGGGACCGACAGCTCCTACGAGCAGTACTTC. Protein: CAISGTDSSYEQYF.

The J gene is TRBJ1-1, the V gene TRBV12-5; TRBD1 matches at 8 bases. CDR1 LGHNT and CDR2 FRNRAP come from the germline V gene. The CDR3 extends over 16 amino acids. The junction had 8 bases not matched to a gene; V was cut back by 5 bases and J by 0 bases. The chain's CDR3 is CASGAGTGSMNTEAFF. The CDR3 nucleotides are TGTGCTAGTGGTGCCGGGACAGGAAGCATGAACACTGAAGCTTTCTTT.

This clonotype was observed at least ten times. This sequence joins TRBV5-6 and TRBJ2-5; no reliable D call. V gave up 0 bases and J gave up 2 bases, with 11 bases separating them. CDR1 and CDR2 (germline): SGHDT, YYEEEE. This CDR3 has 15 amino acids. This CDR3 is CASSLGAGLQETQYF. The CDR3 DNA is TGTGCCAGCAGCTTGGGGGCAGGCCTACAAGAGACCCAGTACTTC.

The table lists this clonotype with many counts. The chain links TRBV29-1 to TRBJ1-2, with 8 positions matching TRBD1. The CDR3 consists of 15 residues. The trim removed 2 bases at V and 7 bases at J, leaving 12 bases unmatched. Germline CDR1 and CDR2: SQVTM and ANQGSEA. DNA of the CDR3: TGCAGCGTTGAATTAGGGATTCAGGGGGCAGTTGGCTACACCTTC. Protein sequence: CSVELGIQGAVGYTF.

The V call is TRBV6-2 or TRBV6-3, the J call TRBJ2-5; weak D call: TRBD2 (6 bases). This CDR3 has 15 amino acids. Germline V gives CDR1 MNHEY, CDR2 SVGEGT. V lost 7 bases to trimming and J lost 5 bases, with 20 bases between them. The CDR3 DNA is TGTGCCAGCAACAAACTACTAGCAGCTGAGGAGACCCAGTACTTC. It is translated as CASNKLLAAEETQYF.

This rearrangement joins TRBV12-3 or TRBV12-4 to TRBJ1-1, with D tentatively TRBD1 (5 bases). The CDR3 totals 14 residues. V was shortened by 6 bases and J by 1 base, with 12 bases between the two germline ends. The CDR3 DNA sequence: TGTGCCAGCAGGCTACTGACAGCGAACACTGAAGCTTTCTTT. Residues: CASRLLTANTEAFF.

This clonotype has ten or more counts. This chain links TRBV12-3 or TRBV12-4 with TRBJ1-1; no reliable D call. The V gene lost 3 bases and the J gene lost 9 bases, with 11 bases spanning the gap. The CDR3 spans 12 residues. The CDR3 loop is CASSFPLRQAFF. Here the CDR3 DNA reads TGTGCCAGCAGTTTCCCTTTACGCCAAGCTTTCTTT.

The V and J genes are TRBV7-3 and TRBJ1-1, with a weak D call TRBD1 (6 bases). There are 14 residues in the CDR3. Germline-derived CDR1 and CDR2 are SGHTA and FQGTGA. V was shortened by 5 bases and J by 7 bases, with 17 bases between the two germline ends. The CDR3 reads CASSRGGTTDEAFF. For the CDR3, the DNA is TGTGCCAGCAGCAGGGGGGGGACGACAGATGAAGCTTTCTTT.

This chain connects TRBV11-2 to TRBJ2-5; D is unresolved. Germline V gene lookup returns CDR1 SGHAT and CDR2 FQNNGV. Trimming took 3 bases from V and 1 from J, leaving 6 bases between them. The CDR3 length is 13 residues. The CDR3 nucleotides are TGTGCCAGCAGCTTTATGGCCCAAGAGACCCAGTACTTC. Protein: CASSFMAQETQYF.

This clonotype was seen repeatedly, ten times or more. The CDR3 DNA sequence: TGTGCCAGTAGTCCTTACGACCGAGCCACGAATGAAGCTTTCTTT. Amino acid sequence: CASSPYDRATNEAFF. This sequence joins TRBV19 and TRBJ1-1, with no clear D. The CDR3 is 15 residues long. Trimming removed 5 bases at V and 7 bases at J, with 20 bases between. Germline values: CDR1 LNHDA, CDR2 SQIVND (reference sequence).

This chain uses TRBV12-3 or TRBV12-4 with TRBJ1-2; D is possibly TRBD1 (5 bases). The V end was cut by 4 bases, the J end by 1 base, with 13 bases between. This CDR3 is 15 amino acids long. CDR3 protein: CASSSNRQINYGYTF. In nucleotides, the CDR3 is TGTGCCAGCAGTTCAAATCGACAGATTAACTATGGCTACACCTTC.